The entry below gives a single TCR beta chain sequence along with its context. Its specific antigen is unknown. Per-nucleotide qualities are absent, and no much larger clonotype sits a single base away. This sample is drawn from a study of shared clonotypes between healthy human individuals (dated by TCRdb to 2019 to 2021). Study-wide context: The cohort comprised a couple of women and a few men aged 18 to 49 years. For each donor, CD4 naive and CD4 memory were each run on three plates, CD8 naive on two plates, and CD8 memory on one plate. Blood TCR repertoires of roughly five healthy adults were deeply sequenced to estimate repertoire size and the extent of clonotype sharing between individuals. Different laboratories and diverse techniques were used to prepare libraries and sequence TCR repertoires, to increase sequencing depth and limit assay-specific biases. Between about 0.85 and 10 billion PBMCs per donor were obtained by leukapheresis.

Using the deep immunoSEQ assay, multiplex PCR amplified TCR CDR3 regions from genomic DNA. Extracted genomic DNA from each cell subset was spread evenly across all wells of several immunoSEQ 96-well plates, with each plate serving as a replicate. Each replicate PCR for sorted subsets received around 0.2 ug genomic DNA, equal to about 30,000 T cell genomes. Purified libraries were measured with a Qubit 3.0 fluorometer, size-checked on a Bioanalyzer 2100, and measured again with the KAPA Library Quantification kit. A separate single-read 150-cycle Illumina NextSeq 550 flow cell was used to sequence each immunoSEQ 96-well plate. The source study handled its data this way. Because only junctional sequences without quality scores were contained in the immunoSEQ output, filtering matching that applied to full-length reads could not be performed. Sequences were annotated with PyIR, a Python wrapper for IgBLAST v1.9, and V/J genes and CDR3 were assigned using IMGT germline references. Reads with weak V/J assignments (E-value above 1e-6), missing CDR3, stop codons, out-of-frame junctions, or ambiguous translated residues were removed. V3J clonotypes were defined by identical inferred V gene, J gene, and CDR3 amino acid sequence. Percentage overlap between repertoires was calculated by dividing the number of shared unique clonotypes by the size of the smaller repertoire. RTK rarefaction, the Chao1 estimator, and Recon v2.1 estimates of unobserved clonotypes were used to assess repertoire richness. Generation probabilities were computed with OLGA for all TCRbeta clonotypes obtained by the gDNA method from several donors. TCRdb holds this immuneACCESS table with in-frame rearrangements only. Some clones are missing; in checked studies, unresolved V genes explain under half, and the rest has no known cause. V and J calls and clone size are copied from that table; D and trimming were computed from the DNA. The sample table lists 2.5 million or so clones, 90% to 95% of them with a count of one. The ten largest make up under 0.15% of the sample.

The donors were healthy, HIV-negative adults with no recently reported acute infections or vaccinations. Only Caucasian adults living in Nashville, Tennessee, USA were represented among the donors. CD4+ T cells were enriched through magnetic negative selection, after which naive cells were positively selected on CD45RA and the remaining negative fraction served as the memory subset. Blood was collected by leukapheresis, and PBMCs were isolated by Ficoll-Histopaque density gradient centrifugation and then cryopreserved in liquid nitrogen vapor phase. Analytical flow cytometry was used to check the purity and quantity of every magnetically sorted T cell population. Each sorted fraction had its genomic DNA isolated and then quantified by UV absorbance on a Nanodrop 2000c. CDR1 SGHDT and CDR2 YYEEEE were looked up in the germline V gene. V is shortened by 4 bases, J by 0 bases, and the region joining them spans 16 bases. There are 16 amino acids in the CDR3, from cysteine to phenylalanine inclusive. The retained sequence is limited to the CDR3, 48 bases, with the frame set at the first base.

The investigation overall reported the following: Based on pairwise subsampling, the degree of clonotype sharing among donors was expected to be affected by sequencing depth. When several donors were compared, the shared fraction of clonotypes was approximately 5% for naive CD4, approximately 3.5% for naive CD8, 2% to 2.5% for memory CD4, and around 0.37% for memory CD8. Clonotypes shared by all four sorted-subset donors showed higher generation probabilities than non-shared clonotypes. Incomplete sequencing was indicated by rarefaction of sorted-subset datasets, despite the large sequencing depth. Sampling was restricted to blood, and TCR repertoires in tissue are likely to differ from TCR repertoires in blood. Because the study included only a small number of donors, the genetic and exposure-history diversity represented was limited. Larger estimated clonotype richness was generally found for naive subsets than for memory subsets.

This sequence uses TRBV5-6 and TRBJ1-2; the D gene lacks a confident call. This receptor was taken from a man between 18 and 29 years old in good health. The sequenced material came from naive CD4+ T cells sorted from blood. The label giving this sample's cell subset or site can be read as: CD45RA+ positively selected. At the DNA level, the sequence is TGTGCCAGCAGCCCCCTTCCGATAGAAGCTAACTATGGCTACACCTTC. Its translation reads: CASSPLPIEANYGYTF.